This T cell receptor beta chain was identified in a study of T cell changes during pregnancy in multiple sclerosis. Sequenced by immunoSEQ multiplex PCR; TCRdb stores in-frame clones only, minus some. The sample comprises tens of thousands of clones, about 91% of which are singletons, and 0.6% to 0.9% rests with the top ten. This CDR3 is built from 15 residues. Germline loops: CDR1 SGHDN, CDR2 FVKESK. J lost 0 bases, V lost 2 bases, and 4 bases had no gene match. The starting material was CD4+ T cells from peripheral blood mononuclear cells, obtained in the first trimester of pregnancy. The gene calls are TRBV14 and TRBJ2-7; 7 bases are a match to TRBD1. The clonotype originates from a female donor with multiple sclerosis, enrolled in a pregnancy study. The CDR3 loop is CASSQTTGNSYEQYF. CDR3 coding DNA: TGTGCCAGCAGCCAAACGACAGGGAACTCCTACGAGCAGTACTTC.